The T cell receptor (beta chain) described here comes from a study of control samples from healthy donors and cancer patients. This CDR3 has 12 residues. Looked up from germline, CDR1 is LNHDA and CDR2 is SQIVND (reference sequence). Trimming took 7 bases from V and 3 from J, leaving 6 bases between them. The table came from immunoSEQ multiplex PCR; TCRdb's copy has only in-frame clones and leaves some out. Among 100,000 to 150,000 clones listed, about 95% were seen once. The sample comprised blood. The chain recombines TRBV19 with TRBJ2-2; no definite D call. The sequence was obtained from a man younger than 45 in good health. The CDR3 DNA reads TGTGCCAGTACCGAGCACACCGGGGAGCTGTTTTTT. It translates to CASTEHTGELFF.